These 15 T cell receptor beta chains originate from one sample sequenced in a study of blood T cell repertoires in COVID-19 (dated by TCRdb to 2020 to 2022). Receptor libraries were prepared by the immunoSEQ multiplex PCR assay. TCRdb re-hosts the immuneACCESS table, in-frame sequences only. Its copies lack some clones; in the studies checked, an unresolved V gene accounts for under half of them, and the cause for the rest is not known. In this sample the table shows hundreds of thousands of clones, approximately 92% of which occur a single time. The ten largest clonotypes hold approximately 1.2% of the sample. Sequenced input: PBMCs or T cells enriched from blood (not recorded which). The receptors were gathered from a man aged 30 to 45 who had recovered from COVID-19.

The J gene is TRBJ2-7, the V gene TRBV4-1, with 13 bases matching TRBD2. The V segment lost 4 bases and the J segment 4 bases; nucleotides outside the gene matches: 7. The CDR3 runs to 16 residues. CDR1 and CDR2 from the germline V gene are MGHRA and YSYEKL. In DNA, the CDR3 is TGCGCCAGCAGCCCGCGGCCGGGACTAGCGGGGTACGAGCAGTACTTC. Protein sequence: CASSPRPGLAGYEQYF.

The chain has TRBV7-9 and TRBJ1-1, with TRBD1 matching 7 bases. Germline V gives CDR1 SEHNR, CDR2 FQNEAQ (reference sequence). This CDR3 region has 18 residues. V lost 2 bases, J lost 1 base, and 13 bases stayed unmatched. The CDR3 DNA sequence: TGTGCCAGCAGCTTAAGGGTCCTAAACAGGGGATGGAACACTGAAGCTTTCTTT. Its protein product is CASSLRVLNRGWNTEAFF.

This clone was observed a few times. The chain carries TRBV7-9 and TRBJ2-7, with 13 nucleotides matching TRBD2. The V gene's germline CDR1 is SEHNR and CDR2 FQNEAQ (reference sequence). V dropped 5 bases and J dropped 4; count of bases not matched to a gene: 8. CDR3 length: 16 amino acids. CDR3 sequence reads: CASSLGLAGAVYEQYF. The CDR3 region has the DNA TGTGCCAGCAGCCTTGGACTAGCGGGAGCGGTATACGAGCAGTACTTC. Combining the CDR3 with reference TRBV7-9 and TRBJ2-7 gives the whole variable domain DTGVSQNPRHKITKRGQNVTFRCDPISEHNRLYWYRQTLGQGPEFLTYFQNEAQLEKSRLLSDRFSAERPKGSFSTLEIQRTEQGDSAMYLCASSLGLAGAVYEQYFGPGTRLTVT.

The rearrangement uses TRBV2 and TRBJ2-5; D possibly corresponds to TRBD2 (6 bases). There are 15 residues in the CDR3. With 3 bases removed from V and 6 bases from J, the gap between germline ends came to 17 bases. The germline V gene encodes CDR1 SNHLY and CDR2 FYNNEI. The CDR3 loop is CASSDGRYGRKTQYF. For the CDR3, the DNA is TGTGCCAGCAGTGACGGGAGATATGGTAGGAAGACCCAGTACTTC.

For the CDR3, the DNA is TGCGCCAGCAGCGGGGACAGGGAGGCTAATTCACCCCTCCACTTT. Protein sequence: CASSGDREANSPLHF. The V call is TRBV5-1, the J call TRBJ1-6; the match to TRBD1 covers 9 bases. Unmatched junction bases numbered 5, after V lost 4 bases and J lost 6 bases. CDR1 and CDR2 (germline): SGHRS, YFSETQ. The CDR3 sequence is 15 residues long.

The chain carries TRBV7-6 and TRBJ1-4; 11 bases agree with TRBD1. V was pared by 4 bases and J by 1 base, with 8 bases of the junction left unmatched. Per germline, CDR1 SGHVS and CDR2 FNYEAQ. This CDR3 has 18 residues. The CDR3 loop is CASSSGTGGWKTNEKLFF. Written as DNA, the CDR3 is TGTGCCAGCAGCTCCGGGACAGGGGGATGGAAAACTAATGAAAAACTGTTTTTT.

This clone was counted a few times. The CDR3 sequence: CATSDGLAENTGELFF. The CDR3 DNA follows: TGTGCCACCAGTGACGGACTAGCGGAGAACACCGGGGAGCTGTTTTTT. This chain connects TRBV24-1 to TRBJ2-2; 10 nucleotides line up with TRBD2. The germline gives CDR1 KGHDR, CDR2 SFDVKD. J gave up 1 base and V 4 bases, and 2 bases lay outside the gene matches. CDR3 length equals 16 residues.

This clone was detected once. The chain is built from TRBV19 and TRBJ2-3; 8 bases line up with TRBD1. With 5 bases clipped from V and 3 bases from J, the junction kept 4 bases outside the gene matches. The CDR3 loop spans 14 amino acids. The germline V gene encodes CDR1 LNHDA and CDR2 SQIVND (reference sequence). The CDR3 DNA follows: TGTGCCAGTAGTCATACAGGGGGAACAGATACGCAGTATTTT. Encoded protein: CASSHTGGTDTQYF.

This chain uses TRBV12-3 or TRBV12-4 with TRBJ2-3, with no clear D. The CDR3 sequence is 12 residues long. The V and J ends lost 5 bases and 4 bases respectively, with 7 bases between them. The CDR3 coding sequence is TGTGCCAGCAGTCCTCAGGCAGATACGCAGTATTTT. The encoded protein is CASSPQADTQYF.

The CDR3 region has the DNA TGTGCCAGCAGTTTTTCGTTTCAGTTCACTGAAGCTTTCTTT. The encoded protein is CASSFSFQFTEAFF. The V and J genes are TRBV28 and TRBJ1-1; D gene ambiguous. Germline V CDR1 and CDR2: MDHEN, SYDVKM. V was trimmed by 3 bases and J by 4 bases, leaving 12 bases between them. This CDR3 has 14 residues.

This clone was seen only a few times. This chain uses TRBV7-9 with TRBJ1-2, with unresolved D. The length of the CDR3 is 12 residues. Trimming pared 0 bases from V and 8 bases from J, leaving 7 bases between. The germline V gene encodes CDR1 SEHNR and CDR2 FQNEAQ (reference sequence). The CDR3 loop is CASSLAQEGYTF. The CDR3 DNA reads as TGTGCCAGCAGCTTAGCGCAGGAAGGCTACACCTTC.

The chain links TRBV19 to TRBJ1-5; perhaps TRBD1 as D (5 bases). Germline V CDR1 and CDR2: LNHDA, SQIVND (reference sequence). Between the trimmed V and J ends, which lost 9 bases and 5 bases, there was a span of 8 bases. The CDR3 runs 11 residues. The CDR3 spells CARGGYQPQHF. CDR3 DNA: TGTGCCAGGGGGGGGTATCAGCCCCAGCATTTT.

The chain combines TRBV13 with TRBJ1-2, with D maybe TRBD1 (6 bases). CDR3 size: 16 residues. Trimming stripped 10 bases from V and 5 bases from J, with 26 bases between. Per the germline V gene, CDR1 is PRHDT and CDR2 is FYEKMQ (reference sequence). CDR3 DNA: TGTGCCATCCCCGATAAGAGTGCAGGGGCGCATTATGGCTACACCTTC. Its protein is CAIPDKSAGAHYGYTF.

This rearrangement joins TRBV29-1 to TRBJ2-5; TRBD1 matches at 12 bases. The CDR3 is 13 amino acids. From germline, CDR1 is SQVTM and CDR2 ANQGSEA. V was clipped by 6 bases and J by 5 bases; unmatched bases: 4. The CDR3 protein is CSVKGTGGETQYF. In DNA form, the CDR3 reads TGCAGCGTAAAAGGGACAGGGGGCGAGACCCAGTACTTC.

About this clone: The identical CDR3 is also encoded by other nucleotide sequences in the sample. This rearrangement joins TRBV30 to TRBJ1-2; TRBD1 matches 8 bases. V lost 3 bases, J lost 5 bases, and 5 bases stayed unmatched. Germline CDR1 is GTSNPN and CDR2 is SVGIG (reference sequence). The CDR3 consists of 13 residues. DNA of the CDR3: TGTGCCTGGAGGACTACAGGGGGGTATGGCTACACCTTC. Translated, it gives CAWRTTGGYGYTF.